The 24 T cell receptor beta chains reported below all come from one sample, sequenced in a study of beta chain features in type 1 diabetes. The antigens of these receptors remain unknown. TCRB transcripts that were expressed got sequenced, as all of the isolated RNA had been reverse transcribed. Profiling relied on immunoSEQ multiplex PCR, and the TCRdb table lists in-frame clones only, not all of them. The data contain some 160,000 clones, about 9% of them singletons. Study results and caveats: The study found moderately but significantly shorter TCRB CDR3s in all four CD4+ subsets of Type 1 diabetes patients.

Sequencing used central memory CD4+ T cells from blood. These TCRs come from a woman aged 25-40 years with type 1 diabetes.

This clone has only a few counts. The likely explanation is a read error, given a far larger clone one base away. Other DNA sequences within the sample encode an identical CDR3. The genes are TRBV5-4 and TRBJ2-7; D is ambiguous. V shed 4 bases and J shed 3 bases, with 14 bases lying between them. The V gene's germline CDR1 is SGHNT and CDR2 YYREEE (reference sequence). The CDR3 has 14 residues. The CDR3 DNA follows: TGTGCCAGCAGCCAAGATGTCCAGATCTACGAGCAGTACTTC. This codes for CASSQDVQIYEQYF.

This clone has a single count. This chain uses TRBV5-6 with TRBJ1-2; D possibly corresponds to TRBD1 (5 bases). Germline loops: CDR1 SGHDT, CDR2 YYEEEE. Deletions cut 0 bases from V and 3 bases from J, with 6 bases between. This CDR3 is built from 13 residues. CDR3 bases: TGTGCCAGCAGCTTGGGGGACTACTATGGCTACACCTTC. Residues: CASSLGDYYGYTF. Full variable domain (rest looked up from reference TRBV5-6 and TRBJ1-2): DAGVTQSPTHLIKTRGQQVTLRCSPKSGHDTVSWYQQALGQGPQFIFQYYEEEERQRGNFPDRFSGHQFPNYSSELNVNALLLGDSALYLCASSLGDYYGYTFGSGTRLTVV.

This clone was seen a few times. The chain couples TRBV15 to TRBJ1-1, with TRBD1 as a possible D gene (5 bases). Germline CDR1 is LNHNV and CDR2 is YYDKDF (reference sequence). The CDR3 runs to 16 residues. Trimming shortened V by 2 bases and J by 0 bases, and 13 bases separated the two germline ends. The DNA for the CDR3 is TGTGCCACCAGCAGACCCAGCGGGGGGTTGAACACTGAAGCTTTCTTT. It encodes CATSRPSGGLNTEAFF.

The table lists this clone with many counts. The chain employs TRBV5-1 and TRBJ2-7, with TRBD1 identical over 10 bases. The CDR3 is 14 residues long. CDR1 is SGHRS and CDR2 is YFSETQ in the germline V gene. The junction had 4 bases not matched to a gene; V was cut back by 3 bases and J by 4 bases. The CDR3 region is CASSSGQGLYEQYF. The CDR3 DNA reads as TGCGCCAGCAGCTCGGGACAGGGGCTTTACGAGCAGTACTTC.

There are a few counts of this clone. The J gene is TRBJ2-5, the V gene TRBV6-5; no firm D call. CDR1 and CDR2 (germline): MNHEY, SVGAGI. This CDR3 comprises 13 residues. V lost 2 bases, J lost 2 bases, and 6 bases lay in between. CDR3 in amino acids: CASSYGKQETQYF. CDR3 sequence (DNA): TGTGCCAGCAGTTACGGCAAACAAGAGACCCAGTACTTC.

This clone has more than one count but fewer than ten. The chain has TRBV19 and TRBJ1-2, with 8 nucleotides matching TRBD1. J lost 8 bases, V lost 3 bases, and 11 bases had no gene match. The CDR3 extends over 15 amino acids. The V gene's germline CDR1 is LNHDA and CDR2 SQIVND (reference sequence). In DNA, the CDR3 is TGTGCCAGTAGTATCAGGACAGGGAGGACTATGGGCTACACCTTC. It encodes CASSIRTGRTMGYTF.

The chain couples TRBV11-2 to TRBJ1-2; TRBD1 might be the D (5 bases). The germline CDR1 and CDR2 sequences are SGHAT and FQNNGV. There are 14 residues in the CDR3. Between the trimmed V and J ends, which lost 5 bases and 4 bases, there was a span of 14 bases. The chain's CDR3 is CASSPSGEAYGYTF. The CDR3 nucleotides are TGTGCCAGCAGCCCATCGGGGGAAGCCTATGGCTACACCTTC.

This clone was detected only a few times. The chain is built from TRBV10-3 and TRBJ1-5; D may be TRBD1 (5 bases). The CDR3 is made up of 17 amino acids. CDR1 and CDR2 from the germline V gene are ENHRY and SYGVKD. V gave up 0 bases and J gave up 6 bases, with 18 bases separating them. CDR3 nucleotide sequence: TGTGCCATCAGTGAGTCGAAGGCGGGGCAGGGAGGTCAGCCCCAGCATTTT. Encoded protein: CAISESKAGQGGQPQHF.

V usage is TRBV20-1 and J usage is TRBJ2-1; D call uncertain. The CDR3 runs to 10 residues. The germline V gene has CDR1 DFQATT and CDR2 SNEGSKA (reference sequence). V was cut by 6 bases and J by 7 bases, with 7 bases left in between. The DNA of the CDR3 is TGCAGTGCCATCTATAATGAGCAGTTCTTC. Amino acids: CSAIYNEQFF.

The V call is TRBV18, the J call TRBJ1-1; no clear D gene. Germline CDR1 and CDR2: KGHSH and LQKENI. This CDR3 has 14 residues. Trimming took off 4 bases at V and 1 base at J, with 10 bases between the two ends. Here the CDR3 DNA reads TGTGCCAGCTCACTATCCCCGGGGAACACTGAAGCTTTCTTT. It translates to CASSLSPGNTEAFF.

This clone has only a few counts. For the CDR3, the DNA is TGTGCCAGCAGCGAGACTAGCGGGAAATACAATGAGCAGTTCTTC. This sequence encodes CASSETSGKYNEQFF. The chain is built from TRBV5-4 and TRBJ2-1, with 11 nucleotides matching TRBD2. The CDR3 spans 15 residues. The germline V gene encodes CDR1 SGHNT and CDR2 YYREEE (reference sequence). The junction had 4 bases not matched to a gene; V was cut back by 4 bases and J by 4 bases.

This clone was picked up a small number of times. This sequence joins TRBV4-2 and TRBJ2-5; 9 nucleotides align to TRBD2. The CDR3 extends over 16 amino acids. Trimming took 0 bases from V and 1 from J; bases not matched to a gene: 3. CDR1 and CDR2 (germline): LGHNA, YNFKEQ. CDR3 coding DNA: TGTGCCAGCAGCCAAGACAGGACTAGCGTCCAAGAGACCCAGTACTTC. It encodes CASSQDRTSVQETQYF.

The rearrangement joins TRBV2 to TRBJ2-5; perhaps TRBD1 as D (6 bases). The CDR3 sequence is 13 residues long. The germline V gene has CDR1 SNHLY and CDR2 FYNNEI. With 8 bases removed from V and 3 bases from J, the gap between germline ends came to 13 bases. This CDR3 is CASLRTAKETQYF. The CDR3 DNA follows: TGTGCCAGCTTGAGGACAGCAAAAGAGACCCAGTACTTC.

This clone has a handful of counts. The gene calls are TRBV28 and TRBJ2-4; TRBD2 is a possible D gene (6 bases). Germline assignment: CDR1 MDHEN and CDR2 SYDVKM. Trimming removed 7 bases at V and 0 bases at J, with 13 bases between. The CDR3 is made up of 15 amino acids. The CDR3 coding sequence is TGTGCCAGCACCCCGCGGGATCTAGCCAAAAACATTCAGTACTTC. Translated, it gives CASTPRDLAKNIQYF.

V gene TRBV29-1 combines with J gene TRBJ1-2, with D possibly TRBD1 on 5 matching bases. The germline V gene has CDR1 SQVTM and CDR2 ANQGSEA. This CDR3 has 15 residues. Trimming left V 6 bases short and J 5 bases short, with 22 bases between. The CDR3 bases are TGCAGCGTCGACCCAGGCGGGGCGCCCCTTTATGGCTACACCTTC. Translating gives CSVDPGGAPLYGYTF.

Only a few counts were recorded for this clone. This chain connects TRBV14 to TRBJ1-1; D perhaps matches TRBD1 (6 bases). Germline values: CDR1 SGHDN, CDR2 FVKESK. Trimming left V 0 bases short and J 12 bases short, with 14 bases between. The CDR3 covers 13 residues. CDR3 region: CASSQDLGRGTFF. CDR3 bases: TGTGCCAGCAGCCAAGATCTGGGCAGGGGAACTTTCTTT.

CDR3 sequence (DNA): TGTGCCAGCAGTGAAGGAGGAAGCGAGCAGTACTTC. This gives the protein CASSEGGSEQYF. V usage is TRBV2 and J usage is TRBJ2-7; D is unresolved. The V end lost 1 base, the J end lost 6 bases, and 7 bases lay between the germline ends. The CDR3 sequence is 12 residues long. Germline assignment: CDR1 SNHLY and CDR2 FYNNEI.

CDR3 amino acids: CASSVRSGSGEQFF. The DNA of the CDR3 is TGTGCCAGCAGCGTACGAAGCGGGAGTGGTGAGCAGTTCTTC. This chain uses TRBV9 with TRBJ2-1; 8 bases match TRBD2. From germline, CDR1 is SGDLS and CDR2 YYNGEE. The length of the CDR3 is 14 residues. V dropped 1 base and J dropped 9; count of bases not matched to a gene: 6.

This clone occurred a few times. This chain uses TRBV30 with TRBJ1-2; D is perhaps TRBD1 (6 bases). Trimming cost V 5 bases and J 4 bases, with 11 bases left between them. Per germline, CDR1 GTSNPN and CDR2 SVGIG (reference sequence). The CDR3 is made up of 12 amino acids. In DNA, the CDR3 is TGTGCCTGGGATTCCAGGGGCTATGGCTACACCTTC. Protein sequence: CAWDSRGYGYTF. Supplemented by reference TRBV30 and TRBJ1-2, the full variable domain reads SQTIHQWPATLVQPVGSPLSLECTVEGTSNPNLYWYRQAAGRGLQLLFYSVGIGQISSEVPQNLSASRPQDRQFILSSKKLLLSDSGFYLCAWDSRGYGYTFGSGTRLTVV.

In its sample, this clone was seen a few times. The V and J genes are TRBV7-3 and TRBJ2-5; the D gene is possibly TRBD2 (6 bases). V lost 1 base and J lost 2, with 11 bases in between. Germline V gives CDR1 SGHTA, CDR2 FQGTGA. This CDR3 region has 15 residues. CDR3 nucleotide sequence: TGTGCCAGCAGCTTAAACGGGGGAAATCAAGAGACCCAGTACTTC. This encodes CASSLNGGNQETQYF.

This clone appeared a few times. V is TRBV9 and J is TRBJ1-1; 7 bases line up with TRBD1. With 3 bases clipped from V and 1 base from J, the junction kept 15 bases outside the gene matches. Per the germline V gene, CDR1 is SGDLS and CDR2 is YYNGEE. The CDR3 covers 18 residues. The CDR3 bases are TGTGCCAGCAGCGCGCCCGTCGGACGAGGGGACAGGAACACTGAAGCTTTCTTT. Residues: CASSAPVGRGDRNTEAFF.

The rearrangement links TRBV6-1 to TRBJ1-2; the D is unclear. The germline gives CDR1 MNHNS, CDR2 SASEGT. Trimming left V 8 bases short and J 9 bases short, with 25 bases between. This CDR3 has 15 residues. The CDR3: CASGLRSLSDLRYTF. DNA of the CDR3: TGTGCCAGCGGCCTCAGGTCCTTATCTGATCTTCGCTACACCTTC.

The chain couples TRBV28 to TRBJ2-7; 7 bases are a match to TRBD1. Losses at the gene ends were 7 bases for V and 4 bases for J; bases not matched to a gene: 13. The CDR3 spans 15 residues. The V gene's germline CDR1 is MDHEN and CDR2 SYDVKM. In nucleotides, the CDR3 is TGTGCCAGCATTAACGACAGGGAAGTTTCGTACGAGCAGTACTTC. This gives the protein CASINDREVSYEQYF.

This CDR3 is CASSSSQGFYGYTF. The CDR3 coding sequence is TGTGCCAGCAGTTCCTCCCAGGGTTTCTATGGCTACACCTTC. The chain recombines TRBV28 with TRBJ1-2; perhaps TRBD1 as D (5 bases). The germline gives CDR1 MDHEN, CDR2 SYDVKM. Between the trimmed V and J ends, which lost 4 bases and 4 bases, there was a span of 13 bases. The length of the CDR3 is 14 residues.